The 27 T cell receptor beta chains in this list originate from one sample, sequenced in a study of blood T cells in healthy people across ages. Next came a second PCR, run for about 6 to 11 cycles, which used a sample-barcoded 5' primer along with a J-beta primer mix. TCRdb reprocessed the 5' RACE reads via MiXCR and lists one record per CDR3 protein. The sample lists around 1,700,000 distinct CDR3 sequences, about 28% seen once, with less than 9.5% in the top ten. Sequencing was carried out using blood. The receptor source for this set is a woman in her thirties in good health.

V gene TRBV9 combines with J gene TRBJ2-3, with 7 nucleotides matching TRBD1. The germline gives CDR1 SGDLS, CDR2 YYNGEE. Germline trimming cut 0 bases from V and 2 bases from J; bases unmatched to any gene: 6. This CDR3 has 16 residues. The chain's CDR3 is CASSVEGQPLTDTQYF. The CDR3 DNA reads TGTGCCAGCAGCGTAGAGGGACAGCCTCTCACAGATACGCAGTATTTT.

This clonotype appeared many times. The chain carries TRBV15 and TRBJ2-4; 10 positions agree with TRBD1. The CDR3 loop spans 15 amino acids. V was clipped by 0 bases and J by 7 bases; unmatched bases: 3. Looked up from germline, CDR1 is LNHNV and CDR2 is YYDKDF (reference sequence). CDR3: CATSRDPGQGNIQYF. The CDR3 DNA reads as TGTGCCACCAGCAGAGATCCGGGACAGGGGAACATTCAGTACTTC.

This clonotype was detected only a few times. The chain is built from TRBV7-2 and TRBJ2-2, with D perhaps TRBD2 (5 bases). Looked up from germline, CDR1 is SGHTA and CDR2 is FQGNSA. CDR3 length: 15 amino acids. With 5 bases removed from V and 2 bases from J, the gap between germline ends came to 12 bases. CDR3 nucleotides: TGTGCCAGCAGCCGGCTAGCTCTAAACACCGGGGAGCTGTTTTTT. It is translated as CASSRLALNTGELFF.

This clonotype came up many times. The rearrangement links TRBV29-1 to TRBJ2-7; D is possibly TRBD2 (6 bases). The CDR3 is 12 residues long. The germline CDR1 and CDR2 sequences are SQVTM and ANQGSEA. V dropped 6 bases and J dropped 7 bases, with 16 bases sitting between them. The CDR3 coding sequence is TGCAGCGTCCCGGGACTTCCAAGGGAGCAGTACTTC. Amino acid sequence: CSVPGLPREQYF.

This clonotype appeared many times. The chain carries TRBV15 and TRBJ2-5, with 7 bases identical to TRBD2. Germline V gene lookup returns CDR1 LNHNV and CDR2 YYDKDF (reference sequence). The CDR3 sequence is 15 residues long. V was clipped by 0 bases and J by 4 bases; unmatched bases: 5. The CDR3 DNA reads as TGTGCCACCAGCAGAGAGCGGGAGTTACTAGAGACCCAGTACTTC. Protein: CATSRERELLETQYF.

This clonotype occurred a few times. Since a much larger clone is just one base distant, this may be a read error. V is TRBV11-2 and J is TRBJ2-1; D remains ambiguous. Germline-derived CDR1 and CDR2 are SGHAT and FQNNGV. Deletions cut 0 bases from V and 10 bases from J, with 13 bases between. The CDR3 is made up of 14 amino acids. CDR3 sequence: CASSLDHGYYEQFF. CDR3 bases: TGTGCCAGCAGCTTAGACCACGGTTACTACGAGCAGTTCTTC. Combining the CDR3 with reference TRBV11-2 and TRBJ2-1 gives the whole variable domain EAGVAQSPRYKIIEKRQSVAFWCNPISGHATLYWYQQILGQGPKLLIQFQNNGVVDDSQLPKDRFSAERLKGVDSTLKIQPAKLEDSAVYLCASSLDHGYYEQFFGPGTRLTVL.

The V call is TRBV28, the J call TRBJ2-3, with TRBD2 matching 9 bases. V shed 5 bases and J 2 bases; nucleotides not matched to a gene: 11. The CDR3 runs 17 residues. Germline assignment: CDR1 MDHEN and CDR2 SYDVKM. As DNA, the CDR3 is TGTGCCAGCAGTCCTGGATACTTAGCGGGGGACACAGATACGCAGTATTTT. This encodes CASSPGYLAGDTDTQYF.

The chain joins TRBV30 to TRBJ2-3; D remains unclear. Germline loops: CDR1 GTSNPN, CDR2 SVGIG (reference sequence). The CDR3 covers 13 residues. Trimming cost V 4 bases and J 8 bases, with 16 bases left between them. For the CDR3, the DNA is TGTGCCTGGATTCGTTTCGCGGTTGGTACGCAGTATTTT. It specifies CAWIRFAVGTQYF.

For this clonotype: A read error is possible here, since a much larger clone lies one base away. The chain employs TRBV29-1 and TRBJ1-2, with D unresolved. CDR3 length: 12 residues. CDR1 is SQVTM and CDR2 is ANQGSEA in the germline V gene. CDR3 loop: CNVETLNYGYTF. In DNA form, the CDR3 reads TGCAACGTTGAAACCCTGAACTATGGCTACACCTTC.

In its sample, this clonotype was seen many times. The V and J genes are TRBV20-1 and TRBJ2-7; the D is unclear. The germline V and J ends were trimmed by 3 bases and 3 bases, with 15 bases remaining between them. The CDR3 has 14 amino acids. The germline V gene encodes CDR1 DFQATT and CDR2 SNEGSKA (reference sequence). The CDR3 nucleotides are TGCAGTGCTAGTGGTTTGACGAACTACTACGAGCAGTACTTC. This encodes CSASGLTNYYEQYF.

The J gene is TRBJ2-3, the V gene TRBV5-1, with TRBD2 identical over 10 bases. CDR3 length: 16 residues. CDR1 and CDR2 from the germline V gene are SGHRS and YFSETQ. With V trimmed by 1 base and J by 2 bases, 4 bases remained unmatched. The CDR3 DNA follows: TGCGCCAGCAGCTTGCTAGCGGGGGATGCCACAGATACGCAGTATTTT. Residues: CASSLLAGDATDTQYF. The full variable domain, with the rest looked up from reference TRBV5-1 and TRBJ2-3, is KAGVTQTPRYLIKTRGQQVTLSCSPISGHRSVSWYQQTPGQGLQFLFEYFSETQRNKGNFPGRFSGRQFSNSRSEMNVSTLELGDSALYLCASSLLAGDATDTQYFGPGTRLTVL.

This clonotype was detected a few times. This rearrangement joins TRBV4-1 to TRBJ1-5, with D possibly TRBD1 on 6 matching bases. This CDR3 is built from 19 residues. Germline-derived CDR1 and CDR2 are MGHRA and YSYEKL. Deletions cut 1 base from V and 4 bases from J, with 23 bases between. The CDR3 region has the DNA TGCGCCAGCAGCCAAGGGGACGGACAGCGGACAATGGTAAATCAGCCCCAGCATTTT. As protein: CASSQGDGQRTMVNQPQHF.

This clonotype was observed at least ten times. The rearrangement links TRBV28 to TRBJ2-7, with D perhaps matching TRBD1 or TRBD2 (6 bases each). Between the trimmed V and J ends, which lost 5 bases and 5 bases, there was a span of 13 bases. CDR3 length: 13 residues. Looked up from germline, CDR1 is MDHEN and CDR2 is SYDVKM. In DNA form, the CDR3 reads TGTGCCAGCAGTCCCCGAGGGGGGAACGAGCAGTACTTC. Translation: CASSPRGGNEQYF.

This clonotype was counted a few times. The chain is built from TRBV7-2 and TRBJ1-1; D not resolved. The CDR3 is 15 amino acids. Deletions cut 5 bases from V and 0 bases from J, with 13 bases between. Per germline, CDR1 SGHTA and CDR2 FQGNSA. The CDR3: CASSIGVHLNTEAFF. CDR3 nucleotides: TGTGCCAGCAGCATCGGGGTACACCTGAACACTGAAGCTTTCTTT.

This chain connects TRBV7-2 to TRBJ2-1; D is perhaps TRBD2 (5 bases). The length of the CDR3 is 15 residues. V lost 3 bases, J lost 6 bases, and 15 bases lay in between. Germline CDR1 SGHTA, CDR2 FQGNSA. The CDR3 DNA follows: TGTGCCAGCAGCTTCGGCGGGCATACGGGCAATGAGCAGTTCTTC. Amino acids: CASSFGGHTGNEQFF.

This clonotype was found a few times. V and J are TRBV5-5 and TRBJ2-5, with 9 bases matching TRBD1. V was clipped by 3 bases and J by 4 bases; unmatched bases: 7. The CDR3 runs to 15 residues. Germline-derived CDR1 and CDR2 are SGHKS and YYEKEE (reference sequence). The CDR3 region is CASSSQGAGGETQYF. In nucleotides, the CDR3 is TGTGCCAGCAGCTCACAGGGGGCCGGGGGAGAGACCCAGTACTTC.

This clonotype has at least ten counts. The chain is built from TRBV5-1 and TRBJ2-1; the D call may be TRBD1 or TRBD2 (6 bases each). There are 16 residues in the CDR3. CDR1 SGHRS and CDR2 YFSETQ come from the germline V gene. The V end lost 4 bases, the J end lost 4 bases, and 18 bases lay between the germline ends. The CDR3 region has the DNA TGCGCCAGCAGCGGAGGGAACGGGGGCATGTACAATGAGCAGTTCTTC. It specifies CASSGGNGGMYNEQFF.

This sequence joins TRBV20-1 and TRBJ2-1; 8 nucleotides match TRBD2. Germline V gives CDR1 DFQATT, CDR2 SNEGSKA (reference sequence). CDR3 length: 11 residues. CDR3 bases: TGCAGCGCGAAGCGGGAGTGGGAGCAGTTCTTC. This gives the protein CSAKREWEQFF.

The V gene is TRBV20-1, the J gene TRBJ1-2; D remains unclear. Germline CDR1 DFQATT, CDR2 SNEGSKA (reference sequence). The CDR3 consists of 12 residues. The CDR3 here is CTTDQQNYGYTF. DNA of the CDR3: TGCACCACGGACCAGCAAAACTATGGCTACACCTTC.

This clonotype was seen more than once but under ten times. This rearrangement joins TRBV10-3 to TRBJ2-7; TRBD2 might be the D (6 bases). Germline V gene lookup returns CDR1 ENHRY and CDR2 SYGVKD. The CDR3 has 13 residues. V was trimmed by 6 bases and J by 0 bases, leaving 9 bases between them. The CDR3 is CAIRASDSYEQYF. In nucleotides, the CDR3 is TGTGCCATCAGGGCTAGCGACTCCTACGAGCAGTACTTC.

The table lists this clonotype with a few counts. The J gene is TRBJ1-1, the V gene TRBV2, with D perhaps matching TRBD1 (5 bases). Trimming took off 7 bases at V and 7 bases at J, with 22 bases between the two ends. Germline assignment: CDR1 SNHLY and CDR2 FYNNEI. This CDR3 is built from 15 residues. The CDR3 is CASKHGTGTFDEAFF. The CDR3 DNA reads as TGTGCCAGCAAACACGGGACGGGAACTTTTGATGAAGCTTTCTTT.

Notes on this clonotype: A read error may be the cause here, since a much bigger clone is one base away. The chain couples TRBV12-3 or TRBV12-4 to TRBJ2-1, with 9 bases lining up with TRBD2. The DNA end lines up better with TRBJ2-7; the J call may be wrong. The CDR3 is made up of 13 amino acids. The CDR3 sequence is CASSSHLAGQQYF. CDR3 DNA: TGTGCCAGCAGTTCCCATCTAGCGGGGCAGCAGTACTTC.

This clonotype has more than one count but fewer than ten. The V and J genes are TRBV20-1 and TRBJ2-7, with 11 positions matching TRBD1. The germline CDR1 and CDR2 sequences are DFQATT and SNEGSKA (reference sequence). The V and J ends lost 3 bases and 4 bases, in that order; junction bases with no gene match: 8. The CDR3 is 15 amino acids. The CDR3 sequence is CSARALGTGGYEQYF. Written as DNA, the CDR3 is TGCAGTGCTAGGGCACTCGGGACAGGGGGGTACGAGCAGTACTTC.

To note about this clonotype: Germline is not matched at one junction end, which may reflect a read error. This chain uses TRBV20-1 with TRBJ2-3, with TRBD2 matching 13 bases. The CDR3 spans 18 residues. In germline, CDR1 is DFQATT, CDR2 SNEGSKA (reference sequence). CDR3 DNA sequence: TGCGGTGCCACTACCGGACTAGCGGGAGTCGGAGGGACAGATACGCAGTATTTT. Amino acids: CGATTGLAGVGGTDTQYF.

The chain is built from TRBV6-5 and TRBJ2-1; a weak D match, TRBD2 (6 bases). Between the trimmed V and J ends, which lost 2 bases and 1 base, there was a span of 12 bases. This CDR3 comprises 16 residues. From germline, CDR1 is MNHEY and CDR2 SVGAGI. CDR3 sequence: CASSYVGGRSYNEQFF. In DNA, the CDR3 is TGTGCCAGCAGTTACGTCGGGGGTAGGTCCTACAATGAGCAGTTCTTC.

This chain connects TRBV29-1 to TRBJ2-1; 11 positions agree with TRBD2. The CDR3 length is 18 residues. V was clipped by 1 base and J by 6 bases; unmatched bases: 14. Germline assignment: CDR1 SQVTM and CDR2 ANQGSEA. The DNA of the CDR3 is TGCAGCGTTGAAGGGGGGTGGAAGACTAGCGGGATCATCAATGAGCAGTTCTTC. It translates to CSVEGGWKTSGIINEQFF.

V usage is TRBV29-1 and J usage is TRBJ2-3; D may match TRBD1 or TRBD2 (5 bases each). Germline V gives CDR1 SQVTM, CDR2 ANQGSEA. V was pared by 7 bases and J by 6 bases, with 17 bases between. CDR3 length: 13 residues. The CDR3 reads CSGSGLRGDTQYF. DNA for the CDR3: TGCAGCGGGTCAGGCCTTCGGGGCGATACGCAGTATTTT.